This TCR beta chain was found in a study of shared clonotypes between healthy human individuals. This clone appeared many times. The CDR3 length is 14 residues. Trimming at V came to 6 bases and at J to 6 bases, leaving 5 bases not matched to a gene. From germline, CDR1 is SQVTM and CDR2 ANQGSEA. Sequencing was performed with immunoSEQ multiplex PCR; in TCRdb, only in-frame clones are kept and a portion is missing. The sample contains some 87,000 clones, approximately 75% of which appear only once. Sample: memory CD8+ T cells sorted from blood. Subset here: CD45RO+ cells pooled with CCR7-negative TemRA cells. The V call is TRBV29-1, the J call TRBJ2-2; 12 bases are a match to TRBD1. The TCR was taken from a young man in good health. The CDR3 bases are TGCAGCGTCGCCGGGACAGGGGGCTCCGGGGAGCTGTTTTTT. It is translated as CSVAGTGGSGELFF.